The 12 T cell receptor beta chains in this list originate from one sample, sequenced in a study of shared T cell receptors in the human thymus. Produced via immunoSEQ multiplex PCR; TCRdb's table is partial and in-frame only. The sample holds some 400,000 clones, around 95% seen once. The specimen was thymocytes. The receptors stem from a human donor.

The chain recombines TRBV7-2 with TRBJ2-7; 13 bases fit TRBD2. V lost 5 bases and J lost 6; bases outside the gene matches: 7. Germline CDR1 reads SGHTA; CDR2 reads FQGNSA. The CDR3 runs 15 residues. The CDR3 coding sequence is TGTGCCAGCAGCCGGCGGACTAGCGGGAGAGGCGAGCAGTACTTC. This sequence encodes CASSRRTSGRGEQYF.

This chain joins TRBV18 and TRBJ2-7, with no clear D. V was pared by 7 bases and J by 5 bases, with 12 bases between. In germline, CDR1 is KGHSH, CDR2 LQKENI. There are 12 residues in the CDR3. CDR3 residues: CASLLPGHEQYF. CDR3 nucleotide sequence: TGTGCCAGCTTACTGCCTGGCCACGAGCAGTACTTC.

The chain combines TRBV13 with TRBJ2-3; TRBD2 matches at 7 bases. In germline, CDR1 is PRHDT, CDR2 FYEKMQ (reference sequence). Trimming removed 3 bases from V and 0 bases from J; junction bases left unmatched: 12. CDR3 length: 18 residues. This chain's CDR3 is CASSFFGAREGSTDTQYF. CDR3 nucleotide sequence: TGTGCCAGCAGCTTCTTTGGGGCAAGGGAGGGAAGCACAGATACGCAGTATTTT. The variable domain in full, completed from reference TRBV13 and TRBJ2-3, reads AAGVIQSPRHLIKEKRETATLKCYPIPRHDTVYWYQQGPGQDPQFLISFYEKMQSDKGSIPDRFSAQQFSDYHSELNMSSLELGDSALYFCASSFFGAREGSTDTQYFGPGTRLTVL.

The V and J genes are TRBV5-5 and TRBJ2-1, with D perhaps matching TRBD2 (5 bases). The CDR3 is 17 residues long. Germline V gene sequence: CDR1 SGHKS, CDR2 YYEKEE (reference sequence). V lost 5 bases and J lost 1, with 19 bases in between. The CDR3 sequence is CASSAGEQARSYNEQFF. In DNA, the CDR3 is TGTGCCAGCAGTGCGGGTGAGCAGGCCCGTTCCTACAATGAGCAGTTCTTC. Variable domain in full (rest from reference TRBV5-5 and TRBJ2-1): DAGVTQSPTHLIKTRGQQVTLRCSPISGHKSVSWYQQVLGQGPQFIFQYYEKEERGRGNFPDRFSARQFPNYSSELNVNALLLGDSALYLCASSAGEQARSYNEQFFGPGTRLTVL.

This chain links TRBV28 with TRBJ2-1; 8 bases map to TRBD2. Trimming took 2 bases from V and 9 from J; bases not matched to a gene: 15. Germline V gene data show CDR1 as MDHEN and CDR2 as SYDVKM. The CDR3 is made up of 17 amino acids. The DNA of the CDR3 is TGTGCCAGCAGTTTACCCGTTGTGGCTAGCGGGCCCCCTGAGCAGTTCTTC. This codes for CASSLPVVASGPPEQFF.

The rearrangement joins TRBV28 to TRBJ2-7; 8 bases map to TRBD2. The V gene's germline CDR1 is MDHEN and CDR2 SYDVKM. With V trimmed by 1 base and J by 3 bases, 5 bases remained unmatched. This CDR3 region has 15 residues. CDR3 loop: CASSLSRRGVYEQYF. CDR3 DNA sequence: TGTGCCAGCAGTTTATCGAGGCGGGGGGTCTACGAGCAGTACTTC.

The chain has TRBV4-3 and TRBJ2-5; D tentatively reads TRBD1 or TRBD2 (5 bases each). V was trimmed by 0 bases and J by 7 bases, leaving 6 bases between them. The germline gives CDR1 LGHNA, CDR2 YSLEER. The length of the CDR3 is 12 residues. DNA for the CDR3: TGCGCCAGCAGCCAAGATGGGGGGACCCAGTACTTC. Protein sequence: CASSQDGGTQYF.

The chain is built from TRBV7-2 and TRBJ2-1; perhaps D is TRBD1 or TRBD2 (6 bases each). Trimming shortened V by 1 base and J by 5 bases, and 15 bases separated the two germline ends. The V gene's germline CDR1 is SGHTA and CDR2 FQGNSA. The CDR3 extends over 16 amino acids. The CDR3 nucleotides are TGTGCCAGCAGCTTAGAGTCCGGGGGCGCGGACAATGAGCAGTTCTTC. Its translation: CASSLESGGADNEQFF.

The genes are TRBV27 and TRBJ2-1; 7 bases agree with TRBD2. Germline loops: CDR1 MNHEY, CDR2 SMNVEV (reference sequence). The CDR3 is made up of 16 amino acids. Unmatched junction bases numbered 11, after V lost 7 bases and J lost 2 bases. CDR3 sequence reads: CASKLTRESAYNEQFF. The CDR3 nucleotides read TGTGCCAGCAAGTTAACGCGGGAGAGCGCCTACAATGAGCAGTTCTTC.

This chain links TRBV7-2 with TRBJ2-7, with 11 positions matching TRBD1. The CDR3 totals 16 residues. Germline V lookup: CDR1 SGHTA, CDR2 FQGNSA. V shed 6 bases and J 4 bases; nucleotides not matched to a gene: 11. The CDR3 spells CASRQGPGQGAYEQYF. Here the CDR3 DNA reads TGTGCCAGCAGACAGGGCCCCGGACAGGGGGCTTACGAGCAGTACTTC. Based on the CDR3 plus reference TRBV7-2 and TRBJ2-7, the full variable domain is GAGVSQSPSNKVTEKGKDVELRCDPISGHTALYWYRQSLGQGLEFLIYFQGNSAPDKSGLPSDRFSAERTGGSVSTLTIQRTQQEDSAVYLCASRQGPGQGAYEQYFGPGTRLTVT.

V gene TRBV19 combines with J gene TRBJ2-7, with 13 bases matching TRBD2. The CDR3 contains 23 residues. V shed 2 bases, J shed 0 bases, and the junction held 22 bases outside the gene matches. Germline loops: CDR1 LNHDA, CDR2 SQIVND (reference sequence). The CDR3 reads CASSIRSGLELAGGHPGSYEQYF. The CDR3 nucleotides are TGTGCCAGTAGTATACGATCGGGACTGGAACTAGCGGGAGGGCACCCAGGCTCCTACGAGCAGTACTTC.

This sequence joins TRBV7-2 and TRBJ2-7, with a weak D call TRBD2 (6 bases). Germline loops: CDR1 SGHTA, CDR2 FQGNSA. Between the trimmed V and J ends, which lost 3 bases and 3 bases, there was a span of 24 bases. The CDR3 spans 18 residues. The CDR3 is CASSLGGHKTGERYEQYF. The CDR3 DNA sequence: TGTGCCAGCAGCTTGGGTGGCCACAAGACGGGAGAACGCTACGAGCAGTACTTC.